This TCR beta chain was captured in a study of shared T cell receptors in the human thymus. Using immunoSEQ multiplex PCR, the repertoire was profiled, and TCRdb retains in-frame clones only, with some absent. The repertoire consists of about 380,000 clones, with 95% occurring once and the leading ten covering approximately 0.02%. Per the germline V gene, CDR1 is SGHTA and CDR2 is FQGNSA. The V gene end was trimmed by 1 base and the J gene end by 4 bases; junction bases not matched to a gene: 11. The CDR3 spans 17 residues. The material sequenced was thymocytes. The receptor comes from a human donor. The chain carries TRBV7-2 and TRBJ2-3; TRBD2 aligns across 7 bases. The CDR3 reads CASSLGAQAGRSDTQYF. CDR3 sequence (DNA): TGTGCCAGCAGCTTAGGGGCGCAAGCGGGAAGGTCAGATACGCAGTATTTT.